Presented here are 7 T cell receptor beta chains from one specimen sequenced in a study of cytomegalovirus exposure and HLA in healthy donors (dated by TCRdb to about 2017). Library method: the immunoSEQ multiplex PCR assay. For the multiplex PCR, a mixture combining 60 forward primers for TCR Vbeta segments and 13 reverse primers for TCR Jbeta segments was used. Entries here come from immuneACCESS through TCRdb and include only in-frame sequences with V and J called. Some clones fail to appear in such tables; in the studies checked, an unresolved V gene covers under half of the shortfall, and the cause of the remainder is unknown. The sample includes about 180,000 clones, with roughly 75% observed a single time. More than 5.5% of the sample is in the top ten clones. Sequencing used PBMCs. These receptors were taken from a man between 35 and 55 years old in good health and CMV-seronegative.

This clone was picked up one time. This sequence joins TRBV19 and TRBJ1-2; the match to TRBD1 covers 10 bases. Germline values: CDR1 LNHDA, CDR2 SQIVND (reference sequence). The CDR3 totals 15 residues. After removal of 4 bases from V and 5 bases from J, the junction contained 7 bases not matched to a gene. In DNA, the CDR3 is TGTGCCAGTAGTAGCGTAGGGACAGGGGCGTATGGCTACACCTTC. Its protein is CASSSVGTGAYGYTF.

The chain couples TRBV5-4 to TRBJ2-3; D may be TRBD1 (7 bases). This CDR3 contains 18 residues. The V gene's germline CDR1 is SGHNT and CDR2 YYREEE (reference sequence). Trimming pared 5 bases from V and 2 bases from J, leaving 24 bases between. The CDR3 is CASRTGGGLGTNTDTQYF. CDR3 sequence (DNA): TGTGCCAGCAGAACCGGAGGGGGCCTGGGTACTAACACAGATACGCAGTATTTT. The variable domain in full, completed from reference TRBV5-4 and TRBJ2-3, reads ETGVTQSPTHLIKTRGQQVTLRCSSQSGHNTVSWYQQALGQGPQFIFQYYREEENGRGNFPPRFSGLQFPNYSSELNVNALELDDSALYLCASRTGGGLGTNTDTQYFGPGTRLTVL.

This clone was recorded only once. The genes are TRBV6-1 and TRBJ2-1, with 10 bases lining up with TRBD2. The V gene end was trimmed by 3 bases and the J gene end by 8 bases; junction bases not matched to a gene: 10. CDR3 size: 16 residues. Per germline, CDR1 MNHNS and CDR2 SASEGT. The CDR3 DNA follows: TGTGCCAGCAGTGAGGGGCTAGCGGGAGTTGGGCATGAGCAGTTCTTC. This sequence encodes CASSEGLAGVGHEQFF.

The CDR3 region is CASPNPRQASTDQYF. In DNA form, the CDR3 reads TGTGCCAGCCCCAACCCTCGACAGGCCTCGACCGATCAGTACTTC. V usage is TRBV21-1 and J usage is TRBJ2-7; TRBD1 is taken as the D call from the table, unchecked against the DNA. TRBV21-1 corresponds to a pseudogene. This CDR3 contains 15 residues.

In its sample, this clone was seen a few times. The CDR3 nucleotides are TGCGCCAGCAGCGAATCGCGTCTCACCTACGAGCAGTACTTC. Its protein is CASSESRLTYEQYF. V gene TRBV4-3 combines with J gene TRBJ2-7, with unresolved D. The germline V gene has CDR1 LGHNA and CDR2 YSLEER. The CDR3 length is 14 residues. V lost 5 bases and J 2 bases, leaving 13 bases between the germline ends.

This clone has more than one count but fewer than ten. The gene calls are TRBV19 and TRBJ1-4; D is unclear. V was clipped by 7 bases and J by 4 bases, with 13 bases between them. Germline lookup yields CDR1 LNHDA and CDR2 SQIVND (reference sequence). This CDR3 spans 14 amino acids. In nucleotides, the CDR3 is TGTGCCAGTACCCTGGAGCTTTTTAATGAAAAACTGTTTTTT. Its protein is CASTLELFNEKLFF. Together with reference TRBV19 and TRBJ1-4, the CDR3 gives the full variable domain: DGGITQSPKYLFRKEGQNVTLSCEQNLNHDAMYWYRQDPGQGLRLIYYSQIVNDFQKGDIAEGYSVSREKKESFPLTVTSAQKNPTAFYLCASTLELFNEKLFFGSGTQLSVL.

The V gene is TRBV27, the J gene TRBJ1-4; TRBD1 is a possible D gene (5 bases). The germline gives CDR1 MNHEY, CDR2 SMNVEV (reference sequence). The V end was cut by 0 bases, the J end by 0 bases, with 14 bases between. CDR3 length equals 18 residues. CDR3 bases: TGTGCCAGCAGTTTATCGGGGAGGGGCGAACCAACTAATGAAAAACTGTTTTTT. Its translation: CASSLSGRGEPTNEKLFF.